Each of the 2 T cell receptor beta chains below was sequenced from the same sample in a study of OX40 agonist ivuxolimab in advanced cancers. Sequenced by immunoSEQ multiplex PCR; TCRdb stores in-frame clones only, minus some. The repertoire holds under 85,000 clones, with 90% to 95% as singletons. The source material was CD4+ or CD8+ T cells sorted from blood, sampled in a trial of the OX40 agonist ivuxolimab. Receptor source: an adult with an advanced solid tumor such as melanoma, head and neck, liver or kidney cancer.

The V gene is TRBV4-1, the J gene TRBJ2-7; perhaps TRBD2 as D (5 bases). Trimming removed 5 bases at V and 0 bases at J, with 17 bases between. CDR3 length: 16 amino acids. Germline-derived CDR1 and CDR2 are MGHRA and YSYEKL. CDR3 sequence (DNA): TGCGCCAGCAGCACCCGCGGAGGTGGGAGCTCCTACGAGCAGTACTTC. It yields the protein CASSTRGGGSSYEQYF.

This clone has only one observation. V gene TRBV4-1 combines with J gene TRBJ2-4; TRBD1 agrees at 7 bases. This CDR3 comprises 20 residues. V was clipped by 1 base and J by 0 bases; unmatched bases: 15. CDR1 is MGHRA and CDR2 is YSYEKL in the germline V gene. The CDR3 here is CASSQGELSTGPLAKNIQYF. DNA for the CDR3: TGCGCCAGCAGCCAAGGGGAACTTTCGACAGGGCCTCTAGCCAAAAACATTCAGTACTTC.